This T cell receptor beta chain was sequenced in a study of blood T cell repertoires in COVID-19. The overall study: Both acute and convalescent COVID-19 samples were obtained from the United States, Italy and Spain.

CDR3 size: 15 residues. CDR1 is SGHNT and CDR2 is YYREEE in the germline V gene (reference sequence). J gave up 4 bases and V 0 bases, and 4 bases lay outside the gene matches. Across 20 to 25 US areas, participants ranged in age from 18 to 89 years. Clinical histories supplied by participants themselves formed the basis of cohort assignment. TCRdb's copy holds only in-frame clones and misses some; the assay was immunoSEQ multiplex PCR. Of about 400,000 clones in the sample, 88% are singletons; the top ten hold over 2%. This clone was seen a handful of times. The genes are TRBV5-4 and TRBJ2-3, with 8 bases lining up with TRBD1. The sequencing input was PBMCs or T cells enriched from blood (not recorded which). The receptor was isolated from a woman between 35 and 50 years old with acute COVID-19. This chain's CDR3 is CASSLERDRPDTQYF. In DNA, the CDR3 is TGTGCCAGCAGCTTGGAACGGGACAGGCCAGATACGCAGTATTTT. Variable domain in full (rest from reference TRBV5-4 and TRBJ2-3): ETGVTQSPTHLIKTRGQQVTLRCSSQSGHNTVSWYQQALGQGPQFIFQYYREEENGRGNFPPRFSGLQFPNYSSELNVNALELDDSALYLCASSLERDRPDTQYFGPGTRLTVL.